The 13 T cell receptor beta chains reported below all come from one sample, sequenced in a study of T-cell reconstitution after alpha-beta-depleted transplantation in children. The authors prepared the TCRbeta library with unique molecular identifiers. TCRdb passed the PCR reads through MiXCR, listing each CDR3 protein once. In the table there are about 580,000 distinct CDR3 sequences, approximately 22% of which are singletons. The sample consisted of PBMCs, mostly from graft donor cells, taken 360 days after TCRalphabeta/CD19-depleted stem cell transplant. These receptors all stem from a boy younger than two who had a stem cell transplant for acute myeloid leukemia, so the T cells may come from the graft donor.

The chain combines TRBV11-2 with TRBJ2-7; 9 bases agree with TRBD2. CDR1 SGHAT and CDR2 FQNNGV come from the germline V gene. After removal of 4 bases from V and 11 bases from J, the junction contained 12 bases not matched to a gene. This CDR3 has 14 residues. This CDR3 is CASSSTTSGAAEYV. In nucleotides, the CDR3 is TGTGCCAGCAGCTCCACGACTAGCGGAGCCGCTGAGTACGTC.

The table lists this clonotype with many counts. This sequence joins TRBV7-2 and TRBJ2-2, with 13 bases identical to TRBD2. Trimming took 2 bases from V and 13 from J; bases not matched to a gene: 16. Per germline, CDR1 SGHTA and CDR2 FQGNSA. The CDR3 is 18 residues long. CDR3 amino acids: CASSLRPTSGGAQRGLFF. Written as DNA, the CDR3 is TGTGCCAGCAGCTTACGCCCCACTAGCGGGGGGGCCCAGAGGGGGCTGTTTTTT.

The rearrangement uses TRBV29-1 and TRBJ2-2; 9 bases agree with TRBD2. The germline V gene encodes CDR1 SQVTM and CDR2 ANQGSEA. J was trimmed by 1 base and V by 6 bases; bases with no gene match: 6. The CDR3 length is 15 residues. The CDR3 sequence: CSVALAGLNTGELFF. The CDR3, as DNA: TGCAGCGTGGCCCTAGCGGGATTGAACACCGGGGAGCTGTTTTTT.

Notes on this clonotype: A read error may account for a junction end that differs from germline. The chain combines TRBV15 with TRBJ2-1; 9 bases agree with TRBD2. This CDR3 is built from 17 residues. Germline CDR1 LNHNV, CDR2 YYDKDF (reference sequence). Written as DNA, the CDR3 is TGTGCCACCAGCGGAGACCTCCTAGCGGGGTCACACAATGAGCAGTTCTTC. As protein: CATSGDLLAGSHNEQFF.

The table lists this clonotype with many counts. The gene calls are TRBV6-2 or TRBV6-3 and TRBJ1-3; D remains ambiguous. Germline lookup yields CDR1 MNHEY and CDR2 SVGEGT. V was cut by 6 bases and J by 4 bases, with 7 bases left in between. The CDR3 sequence is 12 residues long. CDR3 residues: CASSPQGNTIYF. CDR3 coding DNA: TGTGCCAGCAGCCCACAGGGAAACACCATATATTTT.

V and J are TRBV4-3 and TRBJ2-2; D is uncertain. Germline V gene sequence: CDR1 LGHNA, CDR2 YSLEER. The CDR3 covers 14 residues. Deletions cut 2 bases from V and 6 bases from J, with 10 bases between. CDR3 in amino acids: CASSQLVLAGELFF. CDR3 nucleotides: TGCGCCAGCAGCCAACTAGTTCTCGCCGGGGAGCTGTTTTTT.

The CDR3 region is CATSGQQGYNEQFF. In DNA form, the CDR3 reads TGTGCCACCAGCGGCCAACAGGGTTACAATGAGCAGTTCTTC. The V call is TRBV15, the J call TRBJ2-1; tentatively, D is TRBD1 (6 bases). The CDR3 extends over 14 amino acids. Trimming pared 5 bases from V and 4 bases from J, leaving 12 bases between. Germline V lookup: CDR1 LNHNV, CDR2 YYDKDF (reference sequence).

Only a few counts were recorded for this clonotype. This rearrangement joins TRBV20-1 to TRBJ2-3; either TRBD1 or TRBD2 may supply D (5 bases each). V gave up 0 bases and J gave up 2 bases, with 9 bases separating them. The CDR3 runs to 14 residues. Germline V CDR1 and CDR2: DFQATT, SNEGSKA (reference sequence). The CDR3 sequence: CSARDVGVTDTQYF. CDR3 nucleotides: TGCAGTGCTAGAGATGTGGGGGTCACAGATACGCAGTATTTT.

This clonotype was observed at least ten times. The rearrangement joins TRBV12-3 or TRBV12-4 to TRBJ2-5, with no clear D. The length of the CDR3 is 14 residues. Trimming shortened V by 3 bases and J by 0 bases, and 8 bases separated the two germline ends. In DNA, the CDR3 is TGTGCCAGCAGTTTCCCACGGGACCAAGAGACCCAGTACTTC. It encodes CASSFPRDQETQYF.

The chain uses TRBV25-1 and TRBJ2-5; TRBD1 is a possible D gene (5 bases). Trimming stripped 1 base from V and 5 bases from J, with 11 bases between. The CDR3 totals 14 residues. Germline loops: CDR1 MGHDK, CDR2 SYGVNS. CDR3 bases: TGTGCCAGCAGTGAATCGGGCAGGGTCGAGACCCAGTACTTC. Encoded protein: CASSESGRVETQYF.

This clonotype was detected only a few times. The genes are TRBV5-1 and TRBJ2-1; 7 nucleotides align to TRBD2. Germline V gene sequence: CDR1 SGHRS, CDR2 YFSETQ. The CDR3 covers 16 residues. V lost 0 bases to trimming and J lost 8 bases; unmatched junction nucleotides: 11. CDR3 sequence (DNA): TGCGCCAGCAGCTTGGTCGAGCGGGGAACTAGCGATGAGCAGTTCTTC. It encodes CASSLVERGTSDEQFF.

This clonotype was seen more than once but under ten times. CDR3 protein: CASSRISSYEQYF. The CDR3 DNA reads as TGTGCCAGCAGTAGAATCAGCTCCTACGAGCAGTACTTC. The chain joins TRBV6-1 to TRBJ2-7, with D uncertain. V was cut by 5 bases and J by 0 bases, with 8 bases left in between. CDR1 is MNHNS, CDR2 SASEGT, per germline. CDR3 length: 13 amino acids.

This clonotype was counted between two and nine times. This chain joins TRBV4-3 and TRBJ2-7; TRBD1 aligns across 9 bases. The V and J ends lost 0 bases and 7 bases, in that order; junction bases with no gene match: 1. The CDR3 sequence is 13 residues long. Germline CDR1 and CDR2: LGHNA and YSLEER. The CDR3 coding sequence is TGCGCCAGCAGCCAAGAGACAGGGGGAGAGCAGTACTTC. Residues: CASSQETGGEQYF.